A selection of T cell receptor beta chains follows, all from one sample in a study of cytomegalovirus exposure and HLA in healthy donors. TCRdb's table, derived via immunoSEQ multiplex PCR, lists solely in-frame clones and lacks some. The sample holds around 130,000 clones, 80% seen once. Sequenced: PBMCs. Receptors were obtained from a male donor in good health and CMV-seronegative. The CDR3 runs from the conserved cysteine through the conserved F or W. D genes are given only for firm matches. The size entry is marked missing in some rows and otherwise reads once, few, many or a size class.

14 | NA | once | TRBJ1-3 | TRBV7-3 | CASSPMSSGNTIYF | TGTGCCAGCAGCCCAATGAGCTCTGGAAACACCATATATTTT
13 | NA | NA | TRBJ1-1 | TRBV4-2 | CASSQLVGPEAFF | TGTGCCAGCAGCCAGCTGGTGGGCCCTGAAGCTTTCTTT
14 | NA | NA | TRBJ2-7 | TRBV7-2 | CASSPRAGPNEQYF | TGTGCCAGCAGCCCGCGAGCTGGGCCTAACGAGCAGTACTTC
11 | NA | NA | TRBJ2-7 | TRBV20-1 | CSARDSYEQYF | TGCAGTGCTAGGGACAGTTACGAGCAGTACTTC
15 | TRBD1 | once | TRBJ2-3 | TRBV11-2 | CASSSEDRGTDTQYF | TGTGCCAGCAGCTCCGAGGACAGGGGCACAGATACGCAGTATTTT
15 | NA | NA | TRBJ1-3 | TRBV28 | CASSFGLPSGNTIYF | TGTGCCAGCAGTTTTGGGCTACCCTCTGGAAACACCATATATTTT
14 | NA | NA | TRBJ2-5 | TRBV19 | CASSIDRRRETQYF | TGTGCCAGTAGTATAGATAGGCGGAGAGAGACCCAGTACTTC
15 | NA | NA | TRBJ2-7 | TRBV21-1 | CASPSTGGTVSEQYF | TGTGCCAGCCCGTCAACGGGCGGGACAGTATCCGAGCAGTACTTC
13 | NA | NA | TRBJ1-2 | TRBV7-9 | CASSLEWSYGYTF | TGTGCCAGCAGCTTAGAATGGAGTTATGGCTACACCTTC
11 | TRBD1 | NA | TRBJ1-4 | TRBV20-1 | CSAAGQYRLFF | TGCAGTGCTGCGGGACAGTACCGACTGTTTTTT
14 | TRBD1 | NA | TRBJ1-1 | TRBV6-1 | CASTLDRGVTEAFF | TGTGCCAGCACCCTAGACAGGGGTGTCACTGAAGCTTTCTTT
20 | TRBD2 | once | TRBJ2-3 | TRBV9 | CASSPSPGLAGGPMADTQYF | TGTGCCAGCAGCCCATCACCAGGACTAGCGGGGGGGCCTATGGCAGATACGCAGTATTTT
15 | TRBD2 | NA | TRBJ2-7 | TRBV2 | CATSPGGTGGYEQYF | TGTGCCACCTCGCCGGGGGGGACTGGGGGCTACGAGCAGTACTTC
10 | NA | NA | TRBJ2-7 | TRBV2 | CASRNYEQYF | TGTGCCAGCAGGAATTACGAGCAGTACTTC
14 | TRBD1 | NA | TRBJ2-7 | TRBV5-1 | CASSAGTVTYEQYF | TGCGCCAGCAGCGCCGGGACAGTAACCTACGAGCAGTACTTC
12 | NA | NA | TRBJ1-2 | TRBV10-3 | CAISSGNYGYTF | TGTGCCATCAGTTCCGGGAACTATGGCTACACCTTC
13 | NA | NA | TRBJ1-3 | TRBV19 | CASSTEAGNTIYF | TGTGCCAGTAGTACGGAGGCTGGAAACACCATATATTTT
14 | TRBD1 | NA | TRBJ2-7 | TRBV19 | CASSIAGQGNEQYF | TGTGCCAGTAGTATTGCGGGACAGGGGAACGAGCAGTACTTC
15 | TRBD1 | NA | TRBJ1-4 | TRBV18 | CASSPKTGENEKLFF | TGTGCCAGCTCACCTAAGACAGGGGAGAATGAAAAACTGTTTTTT
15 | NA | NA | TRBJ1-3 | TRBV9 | CASSPEAGAWDTIYF | TGTGCCAGCAGCCCAGAAGCAGGGGCCTGGGACACCATATATTTT
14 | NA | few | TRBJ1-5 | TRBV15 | CATSTGRSNQPQHF | TGTGCCACCAGCACCGGTCGGAGCAATCAGCCCCAGCATTTT
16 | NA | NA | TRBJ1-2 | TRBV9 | CASSVGGAPINYGYTF | TGTGCCAGCAGCGTAGGGGGCGCGCCCATTAACTATGGCTACACCTTC
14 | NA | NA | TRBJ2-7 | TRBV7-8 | CASSEAGRDYEQYF | TGTGCCAGCAGCGAAGCGGGCAGGGACTACGAGCAGTACTTC
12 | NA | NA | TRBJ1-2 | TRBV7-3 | CASSLNQGPRTF | TGTGCCAGCAGCTTAAATCAGGGCCCTCGCACCTTC
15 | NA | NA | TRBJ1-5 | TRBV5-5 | CASSLGGISNQPQHF | TGTGCCAGCAGCTTGGGAGGGATTAGCAATCAGCCCCAGCATTTT
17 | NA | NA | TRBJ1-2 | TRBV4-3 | CASSQDSRRQNIYGYTF | TGCGCCAGCAGCCAAGATTCAAGGCGGCAGAACATCTATGGCTACACCTTC
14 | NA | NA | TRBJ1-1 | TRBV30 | CAWSATVMNTEAFF | TGTGCCTGGAGTGCTACAGTCATGAACACTGAAGCTTTCTTT
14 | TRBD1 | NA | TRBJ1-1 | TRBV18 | CASSPSTGDAEAFF | TGTGCCAGCTCACCGTCCACAGGGGACGCTGAAGCTTTCTTT
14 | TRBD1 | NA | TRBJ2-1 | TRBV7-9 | CASSLQTGGNEQFF | TGTGCCAGCAGCCTTCAGACAGGGGGCAATGAGCAGTTCTTC
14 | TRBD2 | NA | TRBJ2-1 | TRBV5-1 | CASSLAAGGNEQFF | TGCGCCAGCAGCCTTGCAGCGGGGGGCAATGAGCAGTTCTTC
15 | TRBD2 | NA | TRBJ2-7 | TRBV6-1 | CASRPKRGSSYEQYF | TGTGCCAGCAGACCTAAGCGGGGCAGCTCCTACGAGCAGTACTTC
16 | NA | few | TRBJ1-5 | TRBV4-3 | CASSQDRPRGNQPQHF | TGCGCCAGCAGCCAAGATAGGCCTAGGGGAAATCAGCCCCAGCATTTT
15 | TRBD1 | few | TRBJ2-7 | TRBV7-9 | CASSFIRGLSYEQYF | TGTGCCAGCAGCTTTATAAGGGGGCTTTCCTACGAGCAGTACTTC
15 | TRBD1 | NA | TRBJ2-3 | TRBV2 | CASSITGGSTDTQYF | TGTGCCAGCAGTATTACAGGGGGCAGCACAGATACGCAGTATTTT
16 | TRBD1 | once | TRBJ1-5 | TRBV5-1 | CASSLGTGGQNQPQHF | TGCGCCAGCAGCTTGGGGACAGGCGGCCAAAATCAGCCCCAGCATTTT
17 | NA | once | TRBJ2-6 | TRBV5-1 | CASSLTGRSAGANVLTF | TGCGCCAGCAGCTTGACGGGTAGATCCGCTGGGGCCAACGTCCTGACTTTC